Below are 10 T cell receptor beta chains sequenced from a single sample in a study of T cell clonality in common variable immunodeficiency (dated by TCRdb to between 2014 and 2017). Receptors were amplified or captured by the immunoSEQ multiplex PCR assay. TCRdb retrieved this table from immuneACCESS and kept in-frame rearrangements only. Not all clones are present; in checked studies, unresolved V genes account for under half, and no reason is known for the remainder. This sample was tabulated with 45,000 to 55,000 clones, among which there are no singletons. The top ten constitute 5.4% of the sample. The specimen was peripheral blood mononuclear cells. Receptor source: a person aged 18 to 75 in good health.

This clone showed up many times. The read ends 3 residues early relative to the CDR3; the germline J gene fills the gap. The V and J genes are TRBV28 and TRBJ2-1; weak D call: TRBD2 (7 bases). Per germline, CDR1 MDHEN and CDR2 SYDVKM. The CDR3 consists of 14 residues. V lost 2 bases and J lost 6, with 11 bases in between. CDR3 DNA (partial): TGTGCCAGCAGTTTAGGGGGCGGGGGCAATGAG. As protein: CASSLGGGGNE. The whole CDR3 reads CASSLGGGGNEQFF.

This clone appeared many times. The CDR3 end falls 3 residues outside the read, so it is completed with the germline J gene. The chain is built from TRBV6-1 and TRBJ2-1, with 10 bases lining up with TRBD2. The length of the CDR3 is 15 residues. V lost 4 bases, J lost 5 bases, and 5 bases stayed unmatched. CDR1 and CDR2 (germline): MNHNS, SASEGT. CDR3 loop: CASSAIAGGNNEQFF. CDR3 bases read: TGTGCCAGCAGTGCCATAGCGGGAGGAAACAATGAG.

Ten or more counts support this clone. Read coverage stops 3 residues before the CDR3 terminus; the germline J gene supplies the remainder. V gene TRBV12-3 or TRBV12-4 combines with J gene TRBJ1-2, with 9 bases lining up with TRBD1. There are 15 residues in the CDR3. The CDR3 bases that were read are TGTGCCAGCAGTTCTCCGGGACAGGGATTTACCGGC. As protein: CASSSPGQGFTG. The entire CDR3 protein reads CASSSPGQGFTGYTF.

This clone was observed many times. The observed sequence ends 3 residues before the CDR3 terminus, with the missing tail filled in from the germline J gene. The V and J genes are TRBV5-1 and TRBJ2-5; tentatively, D is TRBD2 (5 bases). This CDR3 is built from 14 residues. Germline V lookup: CDR1 SGHRS, CDR2 YFSETQ. Trimming left V 2 bases short and J 2 bases short, with 10 bases between. This chain's CDR3 is CASSFVRGQETQYF. Partial CDR3 DNA: TGCGCCAGCAGCTTTGTCCGGGGACAAGAGACC.

Only a few counts were recorded for this clone. The read terminates 3 residues before the CDR3 end, so the remaining end is supplied by the germline J gene. This chain connects TRBV5-1 to TRBJ2-5; 8 positions agree with TRBD1. CDR1 is SGHRS, CDR2 YFSETQ, per germline. V was clipped by 4 bases and J by 5 bases; unmatched bases: 7. The CDR3 is made up of 14 amino acids. Partial CDR3 DNA: TGCGCCAGCAGCGGGGACAGGTCGGGGGAGACC. It is translated as CASSGDRSGET. The CDR3 in its entirety is CASSGDRSGETQYF.

This clone was seen many times. The read terminates 3 residues before the CDR3 end, so the remaining end is supplied by the germline J gene. The rearrangement joins TRBV10-3 to TRBJ2-1, with 7 bases lining up with TRBD1. This CDR3 comprises 15 residues. The germline CDR1 and CDR2 sequences are ENHRY and SYGVKD. With V trimmed by 0 bases and J by 8 bases, 7 bases remained unmatched. The sequenced CDR3 bases are TGTGCCATCAGTGAGTCAAGGGACAGCGGTCATGAG. Its translation: CAISESRDSGHE. The whole CDR3 region reads CAISESRDSGHEQFF.

This clone was picked up many times. Read data end 3 residues before the CDR3 end; the end is taken from the germline J gene. This chain uses TRBV19 with TRBJ1-1; D possibly corresponds to TRBD1 (6 bases). V was cut by 3 bases and J by 3 bases, with 17 bases left in between. The CDR3 is 16 residues long. Looked up from germline, CDR1 is LNHDA and CDR2 is SQIVND (reference sequence). The CDR3 sequence is CASSIGAGVTDTEAFF. CDR3 DNA, as far as it was read: TGTGCCAGTAGTATTGGGGCAGGGGTTACGGACACTGAA.

On this clone itself: The sequence runs out 3 residues before the end of the CDR3; the remainder is reconstructed from the germline J gene. The rearrangement links TRBV19 to TRBJ2-1; 11 bases match TRBD2. This CDR3 is built from 16 residues. The J segment lost 3 bases and the V segment lost 3 bases, leaving 4 bases of the junction unmatched. The germline gives CDR1 LNHDA, CDR2 SQIVND (reference sequence). CDR3 loop: CASSIRTSGFYNEQFF. CDR3 DNA, as far as it was read: TGTGCCAGTAGTATCCGGACTAGCGGGTTCTACAATGAG.

This clone was observed many times. The read comes to an end 3 residues before the CDR3 does, leaving the germline J gene to fill in the end. The gene calls are TRBV20-1 and TRBJ2-1; TRBD1 might be the D (5 bases). Looked up from germline, CDR1 is DFQATT and CDR2 is SNEGSKA (reference sequence). Trimming stripped 3 bases from V and 4 bases from J, with 16 bases between. The CDR3 is made up of 15 amino acids. CDR3 loop: CSARPRTMLYNEQFF. The covered CDR3 bases are TGCAGTGCTAGGCCCCGGACAATGTTATACAATGAG.

This clone was picked up many times. The CDR3 is cut off 3 residues early in the read; its end comes from the germline J gene. The genes are TRBV4-1 and TRBJ1-2; D remains unclear. V lost 4 bases and J 2 bases, leaving 17 bases between the germline ends. Germline V gives CDR1 MGHRA, CDR2 YSYEKL. This CDR3 spans 16 amino acids. Partial CDR3 DNA: TGCGCCAGCAGCCCCGCCCCCGGAGGGTTAAACTATGGC. This encodes CASSPAPGGLNYG. The whole CDR3 protein is CASSPAPGGLNYGYTF.